The present entry profiles one T cell receptor (beta chain) with its context. This record comes from a study of blood T cell repertoires in COVID-19. Study-wide background: Nucleic acid was either cDNA or gDNA, and it came from T cells, B-cell-depleted T cells, or PBMCs.

Germline V lookup: CDR1 MRHNA, CDR2 SNTAGT. CDR3 length: 15 residues. V was clipped by 6 bases and J by 4 bases; unmatched bases: 7. Profiling relied on immunoSEQ multiplex PCR, and the TCRdb table lists in-frame clones only, not all of them. The sample has about 130,000 clones; around 90% are singletons. The TCR sequence derives from a man aged 45-60 years with active COVID-19. V is TRBV6-4 and J is TRBJ2-1; TRBD1 aligns across 9 bases. The source material was peripheral blood. The CDR3 DNA reads TGTGCCAGCAGGGACAGGGGCCCTCCGTACAATGAGCAGTTCTTC. Translation: CASRDRGPPYNEQFF.